This T cell receptor beta chain is from a study of T cells in women clearing cervical HPV infection. General study results and limits: Timing of associations relative to infection is unclear; T-cell subsets were not isolated.

Points on this clone: Its antigen is currently unknown.

Assay: immunoSEQ multiplex PCR; the TCRdb copy retains only in-frame clones and omits some. The sample totals tens of thousands of clones; its top ten clones hold 0.95% to 1.5%. This clonotype was obtained from a woman aged 18 to 69 with a cervical HPV16 infection that either progressed to CIN3+ or cleared (not recorded which). The sequencing sample was made of blood buffy coat.

This CDR3 is CASSPAGIGAEAFF. The DNA read from the CDR3 is TGTGCCAGCTCACCAGCGGGGATAGGGGCTGAA. The gene calls are TRBV18 and TRBJ1-1; the D gene is possibly TRBD1 (5 bases). The missing CDR3 end, 3 residues past where the read stops, is filled in from the germline J gene. The CDR3 spans 14 residues. The germline gives CDR1 KGHSH, CDR2 LQKENI. Trimming took off 2 bases at V and 6 bases at J, with 13 bases between the two ends.